At least ten counts were recorded for the clone carrying this TCR beta chain. Antigen specificity is unknown. There were TCR beta CDR3 regions amplified from RNA transcripts. HTBI primers were used for first-round RT-PCR of the TCR CDR3. One entry per CDR3 protein results from TCRdb running MiXCR on the multiplex PCR reads. In the table there are about 380,000 distinct CDR3 sequences, about 18% of which are singletons. Patients showing uncontrolled infection, other autoimmune disease, pregnancy or lactation were ineligible. This specimen comes from a study of T cells in Graves' hyperthyroidism and ophthalmopathy. Overall study results and limits: Blood also held most thyroid clonotypes expanded beyond 0.001.

The CDR3 consists of 14 residues. Germline CDR1 and CDR2: DFQATT and SNEGSKA (reference sequence). Trimming cost V 1 base and J 0 bases, with 10 bases left between them. The sample consisted of blood. J is TRBJ2-7 and V is TRBV20-1; D might be TRBD2 (6 bases). The receptor comes from a man between 18 and 29 years old with Graves' ophthalmopathy. The CDR3 DNA is TGCAGTGCTAGAGTGACTAGAGACTCCTACGAGCAGTACTTC. Translated: CSARVTRDSYEQYF.